The clone carrying this TCR beta chain was picked up a small number of times. What it binds is unknown. Assay used: immunoSEQ multiplex PCR; TCRdb lists only in-frame clones, some missing. The top ten clones hold over 3% of a sample with around 69,000 clones, 89% of them seen once. The data originate from a study of OX40 agonist ivuxolimab in advanced cancers. Turning to the study itself: The mean age was approximately 60 years, ranging from about 20 to 85, with about 87% of participants male. Whole-study findings and limits: CD4+ T cells averaged fewer expanded clones than CD8+ T cells. Blood T cells, both CD4+ and CD8+, expanded clonally by week 6 at 0.1 to 3.0 mg/kg.

Blood was sampled at baseline, cycle 4 day 1, and cycle 7 day 1. CDR3 length: 13 residues. Germline lookup yields CDR1 SEHNR and CDR2 FQNEAQ (reference sequence). V was clipped by 3 bases and J by 3 bases, with 8 bases between them. This rearrangement joins TRBV7-9 to TRBJ1-2; unclear D gene. The starting material was CD4+ or CD8+ T cells sorted from blood, obtained in a trial of the OX40 agonist ivuxolimab. The receptor was isolated from an adult with an advanced solid tumor such as melanoma, head and neck, liver or kidney cancer. The DNA of the CDR3 is TGTGCCAGCAGCTTCGGTCCCCACTATGGCTACACCTTC. Translation: CASSFGPHYGYTF.